Below are 3 T cell receptor beta chains sequenced from a single sample in a study of shared clonotypes between healthy human individuals. Produced via immunoSEQ multiplex PCR; TCRdb's table is partial and in-frame only. The data contain almost 750,000 clones, 55% to 75% of them singletons. Sequencing was carried out using memory CD4+ T cells sorted from blood. The subset: CD45RA-negative fraction. The receptors originated from a woman in her twenties or thirties in good health.

V and J are TRBV7-9 and TRBJ2-5, with a weak D call TRBD1 (6 bases). Germline V lookup: CDR1 SEHNR, CDR2 FQNEAQ (reference sequence). With 1 base removed from V and 11 bases from J, the gap between germline ends came to 11 bases. The CDR3 spans 12 residues. CDR3 DNA: TGTGCCAGCAGCTTAGAAGGGGGTGCGCAGTACTTC. Protein product: CASSLEGGAQYF.

This chain joins TRBV6-6 and TRBJ2-5, with TRBD1 identical over 8 bases. V lost 7 bases to trimming and J lost 3 bases; unmatched junction nucleotides: 10. From germline, CDR1 is MNHNY and CDR2 SVGAGI (reference sequence). This CDR3 region has 15 residues. CDR3 nucleotide sequence: TGTGCCAGCAACCACGACAGGGGAGCTAAAGAGACCCAGTACTTC. Translation gives CASNHDRGAKETQYF.

The chain uses TRBV28 and TRBJ2-7; the match to TRBD2 covers 9 bases. The CDR3 has 16 amino acids. J was trimmed by 2 bases and V by 6 bases; bases with no gene match: 11. The germline gives CDR1 MDHEN, CDR2 SYDVKM. The CDR3 here is CASRGTTSGFTYEQYF. CDR3 DNA sequence: TGTGCCAGCAGGGGTACAACTAGCGGGTTTACCTACGAGCAGTACTTC.